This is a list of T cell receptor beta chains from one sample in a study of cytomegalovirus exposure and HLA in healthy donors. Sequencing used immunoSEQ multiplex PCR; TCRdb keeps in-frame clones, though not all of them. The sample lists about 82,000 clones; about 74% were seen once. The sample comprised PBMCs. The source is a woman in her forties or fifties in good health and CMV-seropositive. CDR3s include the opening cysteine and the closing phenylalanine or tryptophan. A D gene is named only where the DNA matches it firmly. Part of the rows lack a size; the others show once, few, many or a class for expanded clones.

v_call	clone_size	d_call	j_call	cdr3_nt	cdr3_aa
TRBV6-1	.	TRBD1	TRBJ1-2	TGTGCCAGCAGGAAGGGACAGGGGAGCACGTTCTACACCTTC	CASRKGQGSTFYTF
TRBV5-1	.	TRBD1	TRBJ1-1	TGCGCCAGCAGCCTAGGACAGGGGTTGAGAACTGAAGCTTTCTTT	CASSLGQGLRTEAFF
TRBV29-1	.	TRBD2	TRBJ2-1	TGCAGCGTTACAGCTAGCGGGAGACGGAATGAGCAGTTCTTC	CSVTASGRRNEQFF
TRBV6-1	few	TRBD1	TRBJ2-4	TGTGCCAGCAGTGCACAGGGGGCCATAGCCAAAAACATTCAGTACTTC	CASSAQGAIAKNIQYF
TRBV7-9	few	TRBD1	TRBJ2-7	TGTGCCAGCAGCTCATACAGGGGATCGGTCTACGAGCAGTACTTC	CASSSYRGSVYEQYF
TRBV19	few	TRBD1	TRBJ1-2	TGTGCCAGTAGGAACACCGGACAGGGGCCGGGGACCTTC	CASRNTGQGPGTF
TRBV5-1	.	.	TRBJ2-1	TGCGCCAGCAGGGGAGGGGGAGCGGCTGGTTCCTACAATGAGCAGTTCTTC	CASRGGGAAGSYNEQFF
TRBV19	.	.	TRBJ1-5	TGTGCCAGTAATACTGGAGCCTCTCCTAATCAGCCCCAGCATTTT	CASNTGASPNQPQHF
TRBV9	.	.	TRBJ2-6	TGTGCCAGCAGCGTTAAACAGGTCCGCTCTGGGGCCAACGTCCTGACTTTC	CASSVKQVRSGANVLTF
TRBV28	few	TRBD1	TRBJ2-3	TGTGCCAGCAGTTCCCCGAGGGACAGCCGGACTTACACAGATACGCAGTATTTT	CASSSPRDSRTYTDTQYF
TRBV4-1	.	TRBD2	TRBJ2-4	TGCGCCAGCAGCGGGGGACTAGCGGGAGGGATAGCCAAAAACATTCAGTACTTC	CASSGGLAGGIAKNIQYF
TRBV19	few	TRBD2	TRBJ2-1	TGTGCCAGTAGTACGGCGGGACTAGCGGGGAACAATGAGCAGTTCTTC	CASSTAGLAGNNEQFF
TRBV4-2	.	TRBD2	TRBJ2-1	TGTGCCAGCAGCCAAGGTGGCCGGCTAGCGGGAGGGGATGAGCAGTTCTTC	CASSQGGRLAGGDEQFF
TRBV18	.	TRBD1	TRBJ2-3	TGTGCCAGCTCACCAACCGACAGGGGCACAGATACGCAGTATTTT	CASSPTDRGTDTQYF
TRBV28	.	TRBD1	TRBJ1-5	TGTGCCAGCAGGACACAGGGGGCGAACAATCAGCCCCAGCATTTT	CASRTQGANNQPQHF
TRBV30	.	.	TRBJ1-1	TGTGCCAGGGGGGGAGAAGCTTTCTTT	CARGGEAFF
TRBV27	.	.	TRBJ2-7	TGTGCCAGCAGTTTAACAGCACTCTACGAGCAGTACTTC	CASSLTALYEQYF
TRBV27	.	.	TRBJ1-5	TGTGCCAGCTCGGGGGGAACAGGAAGCAATCAGCCCCAGCATTTT	CASSGGTGSNQPQHF
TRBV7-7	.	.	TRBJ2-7	TGTGCTAGCAGCTTAGCCGGTAGCTACGAGCAGTACTTC	CASSLAGSYEQYF
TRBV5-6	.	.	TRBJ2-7	TGTGCCAGCAGCTTAACAGGGTACCCTTACGAGCAGTACTTC	CASSLTGYPYEQYF
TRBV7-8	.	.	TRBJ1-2	TGTGCCAGCAGCTTAGGGGAGGAAATCCGTTATGGCTACACCTTC	CASSLGEEIRYGYTF
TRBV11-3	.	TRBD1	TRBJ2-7	TGTGCCAGCCGCCGGCCGGGACAGGGTTACGAGCAGTACTTC	CASRRPGQGYEQYF
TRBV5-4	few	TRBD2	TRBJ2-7	TGTGCCAGCAGCTTCTCTAGCGGGGCATACGAGCAGTACTTC	CASSFSSGAYEQYF
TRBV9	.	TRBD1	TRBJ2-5	TGTGCCAGCAGCGACCCCTGGGACAGAAGTCAAGAGACCCAGTACTTC	CASSDPWDRSQETQYF
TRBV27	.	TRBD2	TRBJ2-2	TGTGCCAGCAGTTTAAGAAACGCCGGGACTACTGGGGAGCTGTTTTTT	CASSLRNAGTTGELFF
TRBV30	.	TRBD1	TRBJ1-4	TGTGCCTGGAGGGGAACCGGGACAGGGACTGAAAAACTGTTTTTT	CAWRGTGTGTEKLFF
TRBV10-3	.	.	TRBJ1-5	TGTGCCATCAGTGACGGGGTCAATCAGCCCCAGCATTTT	CAISDGVNQPQHF
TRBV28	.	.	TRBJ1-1	TGTGCCAGCAGTGCCGCCCTACTAACCACTGAAGCTTTCTTT	CASSAALLTTEAFF
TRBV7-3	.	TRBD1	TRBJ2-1	TGTGCCAGCAGGGACGGGGACAGGCCCGAGCAGTTCTTC	CASRDGDRPEQFF
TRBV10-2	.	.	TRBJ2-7	TGCGCCAGCGAGGAGGGGACCCGGGGCTACGAGCAGTACTTC	CASEEGTRGYEQYF
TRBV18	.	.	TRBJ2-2	TGTGCCAGCTCACCATTTTTCGGGATGAACACCGGGGAGCTGTTTTTT	CASSPFFGMNTGELFF
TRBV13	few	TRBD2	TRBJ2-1	TGTGCCAGCAGCTCATCCGGGACTAGCTTCGACAATGAGCAGTTCTTC	CASSSSGTSFDNEQFF
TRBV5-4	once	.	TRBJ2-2	TGTGCCAGCAGCTTGTACTGGAACACCGGGGAGCTGTTTTTT	CASSLYWNTGELFF
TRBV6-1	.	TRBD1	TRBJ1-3	TGTGCCAGCAGAGGACAGGGAGTATCTGGAAACACCATATATTTT	CASRGQGVSGNTIYF
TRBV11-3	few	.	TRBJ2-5	TGTGCCAGCAGCTGGGGGGGGCAGGAGACCCAGTACTTC	CASSWGGQETQYF
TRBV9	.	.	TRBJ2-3	TGTGCCAGCAGCGTAGACGGGAGTCCCCAAGGTACGCAGTATTTT	CASSVDGSPQGTQYF
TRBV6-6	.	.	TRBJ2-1	TGTGCCAGCAGAGCCCCCGTGCGCCAATCGAGTACTGAGCAGTTCTTC	CASRAPVRQSSTEQFF